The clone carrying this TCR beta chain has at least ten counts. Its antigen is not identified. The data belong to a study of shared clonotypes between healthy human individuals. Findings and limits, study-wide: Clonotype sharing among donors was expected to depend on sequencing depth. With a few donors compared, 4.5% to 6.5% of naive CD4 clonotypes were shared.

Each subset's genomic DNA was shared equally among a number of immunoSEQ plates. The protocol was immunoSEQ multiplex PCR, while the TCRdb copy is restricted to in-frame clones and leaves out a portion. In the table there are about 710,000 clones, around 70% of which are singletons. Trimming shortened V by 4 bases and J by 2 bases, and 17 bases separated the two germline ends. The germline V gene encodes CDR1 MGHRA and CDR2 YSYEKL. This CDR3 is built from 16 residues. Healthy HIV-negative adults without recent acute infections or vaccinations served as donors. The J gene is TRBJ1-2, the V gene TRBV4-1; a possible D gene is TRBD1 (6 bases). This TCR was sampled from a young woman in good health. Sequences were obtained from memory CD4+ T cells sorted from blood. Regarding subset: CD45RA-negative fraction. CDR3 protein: CASSRGPTGSNYGYTF. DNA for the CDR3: TGCGCCAGCAGCCGGGGGCCGACCGGGAGCAACTATGGCTACACCTTC.